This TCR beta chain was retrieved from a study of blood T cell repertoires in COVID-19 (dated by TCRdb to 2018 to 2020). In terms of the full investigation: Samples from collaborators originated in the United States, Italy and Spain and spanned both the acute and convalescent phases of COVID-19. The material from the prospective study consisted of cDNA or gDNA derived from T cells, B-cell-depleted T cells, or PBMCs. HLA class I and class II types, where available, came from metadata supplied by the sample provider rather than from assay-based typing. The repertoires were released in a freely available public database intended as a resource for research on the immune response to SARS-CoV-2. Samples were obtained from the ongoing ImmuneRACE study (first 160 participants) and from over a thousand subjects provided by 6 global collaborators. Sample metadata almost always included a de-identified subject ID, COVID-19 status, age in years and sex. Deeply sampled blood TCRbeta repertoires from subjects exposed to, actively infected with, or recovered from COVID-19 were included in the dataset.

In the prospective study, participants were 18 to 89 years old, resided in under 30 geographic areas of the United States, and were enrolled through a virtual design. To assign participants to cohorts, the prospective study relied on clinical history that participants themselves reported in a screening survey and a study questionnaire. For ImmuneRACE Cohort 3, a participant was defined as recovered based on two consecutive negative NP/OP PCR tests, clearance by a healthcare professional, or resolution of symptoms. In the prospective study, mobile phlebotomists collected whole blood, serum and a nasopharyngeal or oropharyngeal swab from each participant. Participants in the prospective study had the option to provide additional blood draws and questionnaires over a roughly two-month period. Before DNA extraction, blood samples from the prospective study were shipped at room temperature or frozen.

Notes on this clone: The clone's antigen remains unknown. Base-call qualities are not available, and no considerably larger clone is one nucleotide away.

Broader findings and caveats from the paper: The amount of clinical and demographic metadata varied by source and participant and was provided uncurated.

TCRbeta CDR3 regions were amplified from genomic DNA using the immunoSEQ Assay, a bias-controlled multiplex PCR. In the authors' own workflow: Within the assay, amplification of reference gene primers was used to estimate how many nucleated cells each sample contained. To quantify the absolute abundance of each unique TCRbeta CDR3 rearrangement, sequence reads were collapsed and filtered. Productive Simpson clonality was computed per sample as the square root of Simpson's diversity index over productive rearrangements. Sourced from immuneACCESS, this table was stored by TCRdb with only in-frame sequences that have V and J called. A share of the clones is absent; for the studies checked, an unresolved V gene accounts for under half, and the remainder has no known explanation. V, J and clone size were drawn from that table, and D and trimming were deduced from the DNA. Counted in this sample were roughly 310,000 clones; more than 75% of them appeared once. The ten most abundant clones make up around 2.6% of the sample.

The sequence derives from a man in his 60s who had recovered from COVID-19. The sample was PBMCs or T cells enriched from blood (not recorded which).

The DNA sequence follows: TGCGCCAGCAGTCAGCGGGGCCCCAAGGGACTATTGAACACTGAAGCTTTCTTT. Translation gives CASSQRGPKGLLNTEAFF. The rearrangement combines TRBV23-1 with TRBJ1-1; the D segment could be TRBD1, given 5 matching bases. TRBV23-1 falls under the ORF class, with uncertain function. Counted from cysteine to phenylalanine, this CDR3 has 18 amino acids. Here the CDR3 DNA is all that survives: 54 bases in frame from base 1. Trimming takes 3 bases from V and 0 bases from J, and the germline ends sit 20 bases apart.